A single sample is the source of the 12 T cell receptor beta chains below, sequenced in a study of cytomegalovirus exposure and HLA in healthy donors. The primer mix had 60 Vbeta and 13 Jbeta primers. The assay was immunoSEQ multiplex PCR, and TCRdb's table has in-frame clones only and misses some. The sample includes over 75,000 clones, about 67% seen only once; the top ten take 2.1%. The specimen was PBMCs. The receptors shown here come from a man aged 30 to 45 in good health and CMV-seronegative.

This chain links TRBV7-2 with TRBJ2-7, with TRBD1 identical over 9 bases. With 3 bases clipped from V and 5 bases from J, the junction kept 5 bases outside the gene matches. The germline gives CDR1 SGHTA, CDR2 FQGNSA. The CDR3 totals 14 residues. CDR3 sequence reads: CASSLGQGFHEQYF. The CDR3 region has the DNA TGTGCCAGCAGCTTGGGACAGGGTTTCCACGAGCAGTACTTC.

J is TRBJ1-1 and V is TRBV4-2; no definite D call. The germline V and J ends were trimmed by 1 base and 8 bases, with 17 bases remaining between them. Germline CDR1 LGHNA, CDR2 YNFKEQ. This CDR3 is built from 15 residues. This chain's CDR3 is CASSQALEGVSEAFF. The CDR3 DNA reads as TGTGCCAGCAGCCAAGCGTTAGAGGGCGTTAGCGAAGCTTTCTTT.

This clone was seen only a few times. CDR3 region: CTSSRRLAGPRSYNEQFF. In DNA form, the CDR3 reads TGCACCAGCAGCCGCAGACTAGCGGGGCCCCGCTCCTACAATGAGCAGTTCTTC. The chain uses TRBV1 and TRBJ2-1; the D call TRBD2 from the table was never checked on the DNA. TRBV1 is an annotated pseudogene. The CDR3 runs to 18 residues.

This chain joins TRBV5-6 and TRBJ1-2, with D tentatively TRBD1 (6 bases). This CDR3 spans 17 amino acids. The V end was cut by 2 bases, the J end by 1 base, with 18 bases between. Looked up from germline, CDR1 is SGHDT and CDR2 is YYEEEE. CDR3 loop: CASSFPEEGGHNYGYTF. The CDR3, as DNA: TGTGCCAGCAGCTTCCCTGAGGAGGGGGGGCATAACTATGGCTACACCTTC. Full variable domain (outside the CDR3, taken from reference TRBV5-6 and TRBJ1-2): DAGVTQSPTHLIKTRGQQVTLRCSPKSGHDTVSWYQQALGQGPQFIFQYYEEEERQRGNFPDRFSGHQFPNYSSELNVNALLLGDSALYLCASSFPEEGGHNYGYTFGSGTRLTVV.

The rearrangement joins TRBV4-2 to TRBJ1-3; TRBD1 might be the D (5 bases). Germline CDR1 and CDR2: LGHNA and YNFKEQ. The CDR3 is made up of 18 amino acids. Trimming removed 0 bases from V and 0 bases from J, with 15 bases in between. Written as DNA, the CDR3 is TGTGCCAGCAGCCAAGATCCCGCGCCGACAGTCTCTGGAAACACCATATATTTT. Its protein is CASSQDPAPTVSGNTIYF.

This rearrangement joins TRBV7-2 to TRBJ2-1, with 9 bases aligning to TRBD1. CDR1 is SGHTA, CDR2 FQGNSA, per germline. With V trimmed by 5 bases and J by 15 bases, 11 bases remained unmatched. The length of the CDR3 is 13 residues. The CDR3 DNA reads as TGTGCCAGCAGCACAGCGGGACAGGGAGCGTCGTTCTTC. The encoded protein is CASSTAGQGASFF.

The chain couples TRBV5-1 to TRBJ2-7; D perhaps matches TRBD2 (7 bases). Germline CDR1 is SGHRS and CDR2 is YFSETQ. V lost 0 bases and J lost 7, with 14 bases in between. This CDR3 is built from 14 residues. CDR3 sequence: CASSLEGGIGEQYF. The CDR3 DNA reads TGCGCCAGCAGCTTGGAGGGGGGGATAGGGGAGCAGTACTTC.

The sample holds a few counts of this clone. The V and J genes are TRBV11-3 and TRBJ1-1; D unresolved. This CDR3 region has 16 residues. V was trimmed by 0 bases and J by 6 bases, leaving 17 bases between them. The germline CDR1 and CDR2 sequences are SGHNT and YENEEA. CDR3 sequence (DNA): TGTGCCAGCAGCTTAGATGGGAGGGAAGGTAGCGCTGAAGCTTTCTTT. This sequence encodes CASSLDGREGSAEAFF. Looking up the rest from reference TRBV11-3 and TRBJ1-1 gives the full variable domain: EAGVVQSPRYKIIEKKQPVAFWCNPISGHNTLYWYLQNLGQGPELLIRYENEEAVDDSQLPKDRFSAERLKGVDSTLKIQPAELGDSAVYLCASSLDGREGSAEAFFGQGTRLTVV.

The chain links TRBV4-2 to TRBJ1-5, with a possible D match to TRBD1 (5 bases). This CDR3 is built from 15 residues. CDR1 is LGHNA, CDR2 YNFKEQ, per germline. With 1 base removed from V and 5 bases from J, the gap between germline ends came to 12 bases. This CDR3 is CASSQGDQGDQPQHF. The CDR3, as DNA: TGTGCCAGCAGCCAAGGAGATCAGGGCGATCAGCCCCAGCATTTT.

V usage is TRBV14 and J usage is TRBJ1-3, with TRBD1 identical over 7 bases. The CDR3 spans 20 residues. Germline CDR1 reads SGHDN; CDR2 reads FVKESK. After removal of 0 bases from V and 0 bases from J, the junction contained 14 bases not matched to a gene. DNA for the CDR3: TGTGCCAGCAGCCAAGATCGGGACAGCTGGCGGTCGGGCTCTGGAAACACCATATATTTT. Translated, it gives CASSQDRDSWRSGSGNTIYF.

The J gene is TRBJ2-1, the V gene TRBV4-1, with TRBD2 identical over 8 bases. Per germline, CDR1 MGHRA and CDR2 YSYEKL. The CDR3 sequence is 13 residues long. V lost 3 bases and J lost 9; bases outside the gene matches: 4. The CDR3 coding sequence is TGCGCCAGCAGCCACCAACGGGGGGGTGAGCAGTTCTTC. It is translated as CASSHQRGGEQFF.

The genes are TRBV30 and TRBJ1-4; D gene uncertain. The germline gives CDR1 GTSNPN, CDR2 SVGIG (reference sequence). V was trimmed by 0 bases and J by 8 bases, leaving 16 bases between them. The CDR3 extends over 15 amino acids. CDR3 region: CAWSVSSPGGEKLFF. CDR3 nucleotide sequence: TGTGCCTGGAGTGTTTCATCCCCAGGAGGGGAAAAACTGTTTTTT. The entire variable domain, with the rest obtained from reference TRBV30 and TRBJ1-4, is as follows: SQTIHQWPATLVQPVGSPLSLECTVEGTSNPNLYWYRQAAGRGLQLLFYSVGIGQISSEVPQNLSASRPQDRQFILSSKKLLLSDSGFYLCAWSVSSPGGEKLFFGSGTQLSVL.